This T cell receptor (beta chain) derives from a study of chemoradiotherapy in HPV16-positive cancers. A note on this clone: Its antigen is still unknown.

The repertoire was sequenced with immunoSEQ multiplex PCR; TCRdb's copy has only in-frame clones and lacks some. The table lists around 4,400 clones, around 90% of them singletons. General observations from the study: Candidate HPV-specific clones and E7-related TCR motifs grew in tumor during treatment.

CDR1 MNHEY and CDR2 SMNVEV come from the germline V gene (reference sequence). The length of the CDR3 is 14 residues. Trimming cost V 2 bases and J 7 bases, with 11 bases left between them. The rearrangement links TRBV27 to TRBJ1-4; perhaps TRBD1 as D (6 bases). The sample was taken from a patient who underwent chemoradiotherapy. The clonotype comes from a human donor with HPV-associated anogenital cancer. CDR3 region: CASSLAGASEKLFF. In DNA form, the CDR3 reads TGTGCCAGCAGTTTAGCGGGGGCGAGTGAAAAACTGTTTTTT.